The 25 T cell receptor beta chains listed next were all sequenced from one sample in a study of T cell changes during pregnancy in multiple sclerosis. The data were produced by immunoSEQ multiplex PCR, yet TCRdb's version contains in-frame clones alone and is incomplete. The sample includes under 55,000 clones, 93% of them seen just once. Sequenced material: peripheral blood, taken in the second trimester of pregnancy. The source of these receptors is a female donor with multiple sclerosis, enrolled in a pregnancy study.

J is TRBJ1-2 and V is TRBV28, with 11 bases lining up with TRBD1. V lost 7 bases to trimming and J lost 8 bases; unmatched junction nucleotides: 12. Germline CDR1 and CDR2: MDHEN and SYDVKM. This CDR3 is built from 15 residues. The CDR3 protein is CASTLSGQGARGYTF. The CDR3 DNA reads TGTGCCAGCACCCTTAGCGGACAGGGGGCGAGGGGCTACACCTTC.

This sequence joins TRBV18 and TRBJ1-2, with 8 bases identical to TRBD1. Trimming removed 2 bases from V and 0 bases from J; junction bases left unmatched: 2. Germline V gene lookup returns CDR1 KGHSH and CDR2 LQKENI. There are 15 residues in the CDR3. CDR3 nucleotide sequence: TGTGCCAGCTCACCAGACAGGGGTACTAACTATGGCTACACCTTC. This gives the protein CASSPDRGTNYGYTF. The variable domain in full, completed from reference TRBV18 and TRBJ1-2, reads NAGVMQNPRHLVRRRGQEARLRCSPMKGHSHVYWYRQLPEEGLKFMVYLQKENIIDESGMPKERFSAEFPKEGPSILRIQQVVRGDSAAYFCASSPDRGTNYGYTFGSGTRLTVV.

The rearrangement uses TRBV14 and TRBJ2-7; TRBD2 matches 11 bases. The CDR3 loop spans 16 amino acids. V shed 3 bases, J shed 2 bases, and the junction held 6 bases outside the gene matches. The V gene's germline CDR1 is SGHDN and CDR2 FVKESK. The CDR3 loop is CASSQDGLAGPYEQYF. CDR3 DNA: TGTGCCAGCAGCCAGGATGGACTAGCGGGCCCCTACGAGCAGTACTTC.

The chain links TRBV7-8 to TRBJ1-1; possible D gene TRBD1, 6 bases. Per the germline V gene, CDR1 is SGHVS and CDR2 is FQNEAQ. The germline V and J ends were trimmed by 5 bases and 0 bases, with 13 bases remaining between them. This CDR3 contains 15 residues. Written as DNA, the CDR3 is TGTGCCAGCAGCCCACAGGGACGGCTGAACACTGAAGCTTTCTTT. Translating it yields CASSPQGRLNTEAFF. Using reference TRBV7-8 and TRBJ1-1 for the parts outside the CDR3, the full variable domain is GAGVSQSPRYKVAKRGQDVALRCDPISGHVSLFWYQQALGQGPEFLTYFQNEAQLDKSGLPSDRFFAERPEGSVSTLKIQRTQQEDSAVYLCASSPQGRLNTEAFFGQGTRLTVV.

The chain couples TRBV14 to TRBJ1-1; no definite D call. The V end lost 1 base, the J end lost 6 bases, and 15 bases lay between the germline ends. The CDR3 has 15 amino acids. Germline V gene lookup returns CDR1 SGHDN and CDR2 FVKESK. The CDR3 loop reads CASSQGHRGIPEAFF. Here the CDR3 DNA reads TGTGCCAGCAGCCAAGGTCACAGAGGGATCCCTGAAGCTTTCTTT.

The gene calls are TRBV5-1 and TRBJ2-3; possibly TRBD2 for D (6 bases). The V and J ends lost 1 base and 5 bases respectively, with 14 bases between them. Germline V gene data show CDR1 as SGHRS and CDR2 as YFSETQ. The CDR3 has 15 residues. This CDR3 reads CASSLQELGGDTQYF. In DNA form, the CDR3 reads TGCGCCAGCAGCTTGCAGGAGTTGGGGGGAGATACGCAGTATTTT.

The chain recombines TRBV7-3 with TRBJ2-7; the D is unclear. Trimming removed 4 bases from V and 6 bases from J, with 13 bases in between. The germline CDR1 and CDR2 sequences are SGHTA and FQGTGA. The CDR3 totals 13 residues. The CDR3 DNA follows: TGTGCCAGCAGCTCCGGAGCGTCGGGCGAGCAGTACTTC. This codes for CASSSGASGEQYF.

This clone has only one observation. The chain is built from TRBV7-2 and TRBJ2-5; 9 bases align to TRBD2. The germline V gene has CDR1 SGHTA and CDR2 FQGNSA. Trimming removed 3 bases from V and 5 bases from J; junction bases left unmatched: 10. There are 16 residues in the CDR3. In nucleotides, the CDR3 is TGTGCCAGCAGCTTGACTAGCGGTAGAGAGGTGGAGACCCAGTACTTC. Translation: CASSLTSGREVETQYF.

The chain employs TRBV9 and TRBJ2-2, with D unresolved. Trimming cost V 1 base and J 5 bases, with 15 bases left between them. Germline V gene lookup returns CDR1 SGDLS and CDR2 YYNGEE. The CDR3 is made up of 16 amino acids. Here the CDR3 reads CASSVNPSGSTGELFF. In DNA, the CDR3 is TGTGCCAGCAGCGTAAATCCCTCTGGCTCAACCGGGGAGCTGTTTTTT.

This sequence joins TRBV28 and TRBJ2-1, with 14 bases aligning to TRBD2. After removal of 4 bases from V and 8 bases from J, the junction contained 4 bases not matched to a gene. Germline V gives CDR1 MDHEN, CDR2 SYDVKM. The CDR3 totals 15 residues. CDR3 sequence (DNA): TGTGCCAGCAGTTCCGGGACTAGCGGGGGCTATGAGCAGTTCTTC. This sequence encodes CASSSGTSGGYEQFF. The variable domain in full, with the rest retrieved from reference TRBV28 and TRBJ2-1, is DVKVTQSSRYLVKRTGEKVFLECVQDMDHENMFWYRQDPGLGLRLIYFSYDVKMKEKGDIPEGYSVSREKKERFSLILESASTNQTSMYLCASSSGTSGGYEQFFGPGTRLTVL.

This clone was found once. CDR3 sequence (DNA): TGTGCCAGCAGTTTCTGGCGGGGCATCCAAGAGACCCAGTACTTC. Protein product: CASSFWRGIQETQYF. This sequence joins TRBV28 and TRBJ2-5; D possibly corresponds to TRBD2 (6 bases). Germline V gene sequence: CDR1 MDHEN, CDR2 SYDVKM. Deletions cut 3 bases from V and 1 base from J, with 12 bases between. This CDR3 is built from 15 residues.

The CDR3 loop is CASSVANTGISYNEQFF. The CDR3 DNA reads TGTGCCAGCAGCGTAGCAAATACAGGGATCTCCTACAATGAGCAGTTCTTC. The chain recombines TRBV9 with TRBJ2-1; possible D gene TRBD1, 6 bases. Germline-derived CDR1 and CDR2 are SGDLS and YYNGEE. Trimming left V 0 bases short and J 0 bases short, with 13 bases between. This CDR3 is 17 amino acids long.

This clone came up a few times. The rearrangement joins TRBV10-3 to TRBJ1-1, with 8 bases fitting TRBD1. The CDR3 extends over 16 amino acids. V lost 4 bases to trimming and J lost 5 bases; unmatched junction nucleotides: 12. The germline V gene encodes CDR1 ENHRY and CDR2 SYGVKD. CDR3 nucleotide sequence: TGTGCCATCAGTGTAAGGGACAGGCGCCCGAGGACTGAAGCTTTCTTT. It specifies CAISVRDRRPRTEAFF.

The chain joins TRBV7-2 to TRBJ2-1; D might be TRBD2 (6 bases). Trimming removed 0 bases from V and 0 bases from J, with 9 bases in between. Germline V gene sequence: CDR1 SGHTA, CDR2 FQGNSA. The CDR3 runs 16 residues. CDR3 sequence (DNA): TGTGCCAGCAGCTTAGCGAGTAGCGGCTCCTACAATGAGCAGTTCTTC. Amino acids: CASSLASSGSYNEQFF.

This CDR3 reads CASSLEGFGTSGYNEQFF. Written as DNA, the CDR3 is TGTGCCAGCAGCTTAGAAGGTTTTGGGACTAGCGGTTACAATGAGCAGTTCTTC. The chain joins TRBV7-2 to TRBJ2-1; 11 bases agree with TRBD2. The CDR3 sequence is 18 residues long. Germline CDR1 and CDR2: SGHTA and FQGNSA. The ends lost 1 base at V and 4 bases at J; junction bases unmatched: 9. The variable domain in full, completed from reference TRBV7-2 and TRBJ2-1, reads GAGVSQSPSNKVTEKGKDVELRCDPISGHTALYWYRQSLGQGLEFLIYFQGNSAPDKSGLPSDRFSAERTGGSVSTLTIQRTQQEDSAVYLCASSLEGFGTSGYNEQFFGPGTRLTVL.

The CDR3 loop reads CASSLGQGIPYEQYF. In DNA form, the CDR3 reads TGTGCCAGCAGCTTGGGACAGGGTATTCCCTACGAGCAGTACTTC. The rearrangement joins TRBV7-9 to TRBJ2-7; 9 bases agree with TRBD1. J was trimmed by 2 bases and V by 3 bases; bases with no gene match: 5. CDR1 and CDR2 from the germline V gene are SEHNR and FQNEAQ (reference sequence). The CDR3 has 15 residues. Together with reference TRBV7-9 and TRBJ2-7, the CDR3 gives the full variable domain: DTGVSQNPRHKITKRGQNVTFRCDPISEHNRLYWYRQTLGQGPEFLTYFQNEAQLEKSRLLSDRFSAERPKGSFSTLEIQRTEQGDSAMYLCASSLGQGIPYEQYFGPGTRLTVT.

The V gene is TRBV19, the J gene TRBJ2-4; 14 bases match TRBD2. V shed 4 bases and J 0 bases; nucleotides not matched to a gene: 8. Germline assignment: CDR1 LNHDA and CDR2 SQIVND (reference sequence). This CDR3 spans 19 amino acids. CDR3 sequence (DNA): TGTGCCAGTAGTAAGGGGGGACTAGCGGGGGACCGAGCCAAAAACATTCAGTACTTC. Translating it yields CASSKGGLAGDRAKNIQYF.

The CDR3 spells CASSAHRGMNTEAFF. Here the CDR3 DNA reads TGTGCCAGCAGCGCCCACAGGGGGATGAACACTGAAGCTTTCTTT. The chain links TRBV13 to TRBJ1-1; 8 nucleotides match TRBD1. This CDR3 spans 15 amino acids. The junction had 5 bases not matched to a gene; V was cut back by 5 bases and J by 0 bases. Germline CDR1 reads PRHDT; CDR2 reads FYEKMQ (reference sequence).

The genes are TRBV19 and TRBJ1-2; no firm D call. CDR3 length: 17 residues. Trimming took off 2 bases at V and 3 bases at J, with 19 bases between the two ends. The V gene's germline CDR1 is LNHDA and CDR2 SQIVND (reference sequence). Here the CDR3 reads CASSIFGGGPNHYGYTF. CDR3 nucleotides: TGTGCCAGTAGTATATTTGGAGGCGGACCTAACCACTATGGCTACACCTTC.

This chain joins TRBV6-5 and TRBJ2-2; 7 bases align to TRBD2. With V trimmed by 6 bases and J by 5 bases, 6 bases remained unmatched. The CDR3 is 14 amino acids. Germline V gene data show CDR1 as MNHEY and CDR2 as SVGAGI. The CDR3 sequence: CASRRLADTGELFF. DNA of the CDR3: TGTGCCAGCAGGAGACTAGCCGATACCGGGGAGCTGTTTTTT.

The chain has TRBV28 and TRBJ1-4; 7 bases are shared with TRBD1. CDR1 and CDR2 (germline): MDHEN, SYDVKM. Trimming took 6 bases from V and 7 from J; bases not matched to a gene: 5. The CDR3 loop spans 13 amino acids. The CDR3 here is CASSDRVVEKLFF. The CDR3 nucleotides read TGTGCCAGCAGCGACAGGGTAGTTGAAAAACTGTTTTTT.

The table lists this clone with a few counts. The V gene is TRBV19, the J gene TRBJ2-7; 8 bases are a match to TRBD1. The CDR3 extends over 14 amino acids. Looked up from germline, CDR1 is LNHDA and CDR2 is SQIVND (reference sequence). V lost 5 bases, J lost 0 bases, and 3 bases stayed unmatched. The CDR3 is CASSPGQVSYEQYF. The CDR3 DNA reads TGTGCCAGTAGTCCGGGACAGGTCTCCTACGAGCAGTACTTC.

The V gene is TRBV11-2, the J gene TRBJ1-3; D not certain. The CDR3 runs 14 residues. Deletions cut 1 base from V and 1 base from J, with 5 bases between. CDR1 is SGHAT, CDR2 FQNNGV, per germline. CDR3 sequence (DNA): TGTGCCAGCAGCTTAGGTCCGTCTGGAAACACCATATATTTT. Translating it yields CASSLGPSGNTIYF.

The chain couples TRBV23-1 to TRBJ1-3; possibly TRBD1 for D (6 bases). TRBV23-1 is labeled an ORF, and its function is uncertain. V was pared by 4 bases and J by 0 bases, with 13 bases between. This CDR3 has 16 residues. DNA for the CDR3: TGCGCCAGCAGTCGAGACAGGCTCAACTCTGGAAACACCATATATTTT. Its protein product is CASSRDRLNSGNTIYF.

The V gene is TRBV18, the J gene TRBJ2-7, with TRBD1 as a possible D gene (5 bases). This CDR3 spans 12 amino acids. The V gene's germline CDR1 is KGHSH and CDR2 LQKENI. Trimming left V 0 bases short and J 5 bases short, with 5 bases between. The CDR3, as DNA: TGTGCCAGCTCACCACCAGGGGACGAGCAGTACTTC. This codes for CASSPPGDEQYF.